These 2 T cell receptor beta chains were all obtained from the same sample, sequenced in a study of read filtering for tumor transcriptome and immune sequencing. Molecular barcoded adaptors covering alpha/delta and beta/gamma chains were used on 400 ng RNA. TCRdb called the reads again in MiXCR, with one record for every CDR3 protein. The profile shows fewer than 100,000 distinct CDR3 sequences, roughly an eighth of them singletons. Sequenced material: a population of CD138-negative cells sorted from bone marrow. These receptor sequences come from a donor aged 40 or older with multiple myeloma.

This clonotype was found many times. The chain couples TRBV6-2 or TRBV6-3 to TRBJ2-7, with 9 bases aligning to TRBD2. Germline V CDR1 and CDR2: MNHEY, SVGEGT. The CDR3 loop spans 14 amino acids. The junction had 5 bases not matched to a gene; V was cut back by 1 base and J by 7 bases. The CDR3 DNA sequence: TGTGCCAGCAGTTACTATAGCGGGGGCCGGGAGCAGTACTTC. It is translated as CASSYYSGGREQYF.

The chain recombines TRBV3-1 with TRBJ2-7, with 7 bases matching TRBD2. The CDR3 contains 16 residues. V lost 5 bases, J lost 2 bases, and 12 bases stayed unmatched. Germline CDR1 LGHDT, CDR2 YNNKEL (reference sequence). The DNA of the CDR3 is TGTGCCAGCAGCTCCCTATCCGGGAGGACCGCCTACGAGCAGTACTTC. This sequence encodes CASSSLSGRTAYEQYF.